This note documents a single T cell receptor beta chain sequence. What it binds is unknown. With 60 Vbeta and 13 Jbeta primers, the PCR was carried out. The protocol was immunoSEQ multiplex PCR, while the TCRdb copy is restricted to in-frame clones and leaves out a portion. The sample shows under 150,000 clones, over 75% of them seen only once. Germline CDR1 and CDR2: SGHVS and FQNEAQ. The CDR3 extends over 14 amino acids. V was clipped by 3 bases and J by 4 bases; unmatched bases: 2. This entry is derived from a study of cytomegalovirus exposure and HLA in healthy donors. Background on the study: T cells numbering around 180 million yielded fewer than 140 million unique TCR beta sequences in an earlier analysis.

Study results and caveats: In a later analysis, V- and J-gene trimming of beta chains associated with a DCLRE1C missense variant, replicated independently. The authors listed some 160 TCR beta chains as cytomegalovirus-associated.

The sequence was collected from a male donor in good health and CMV-seronegative. Source material: PBMCs. The gene calls are TRBV7-8 and TRBJ1-1; 10 bases fit TRBD1. The CDR3 DNA follows: TGTGCCAGCAGCTTTGACAGGGGGCCCACTGAAGCTTTCTTT. Translated: CASSFDRGPTEAFF.